The following is a T cell receptor (beta chain) sequence with its context. Antigen specificity is unknown. The entry originates in a study of shared clonotypes between healthy human individuals. General observations from the study: Naive subsets usually exceeded memory subsets in estimated richness.

A CD45RA+ naive subset and a CD45RA-negative memory subset were split from CD4+ cells. Per sorted-subset replicate PCR, input was approximately 0.2 ug DNA, representing about 32,000 T cell genomes. Sequenced by immunoSEQ multiplex PCR; TCRdb stores in-frame clones only, minus some. The sample includes approximately 1,000,000 clones, roughly 80% of them seen just once. The germline CDR1 and CDR2 sequences are LNHNV and YYDKDF (reference sequence). The CDR3 totals 20 residues. Trimming took 0 bases from V and 0 from J; bases not matched to a gene: 10. This TCR was recovered from a man in his late teens or twenties in good health. Some clones in this sample may be carry-over from other donors' samples. The sample was memory CD4+ T cells from PBMCs. Regarding subset: CD45RA-negative fraction. The rearrangement uses TRBV15 and TRBJ2-1, with 11 positions matching TRBD2. CDR3: CATSRDMLAGGESSYNEQFF. The CDR3 bases are TGTGCCACCAGCAGAGATATGCTAGCGGGAGGCGAAAGCTCCTACAATGAGCAGTTCTTC.